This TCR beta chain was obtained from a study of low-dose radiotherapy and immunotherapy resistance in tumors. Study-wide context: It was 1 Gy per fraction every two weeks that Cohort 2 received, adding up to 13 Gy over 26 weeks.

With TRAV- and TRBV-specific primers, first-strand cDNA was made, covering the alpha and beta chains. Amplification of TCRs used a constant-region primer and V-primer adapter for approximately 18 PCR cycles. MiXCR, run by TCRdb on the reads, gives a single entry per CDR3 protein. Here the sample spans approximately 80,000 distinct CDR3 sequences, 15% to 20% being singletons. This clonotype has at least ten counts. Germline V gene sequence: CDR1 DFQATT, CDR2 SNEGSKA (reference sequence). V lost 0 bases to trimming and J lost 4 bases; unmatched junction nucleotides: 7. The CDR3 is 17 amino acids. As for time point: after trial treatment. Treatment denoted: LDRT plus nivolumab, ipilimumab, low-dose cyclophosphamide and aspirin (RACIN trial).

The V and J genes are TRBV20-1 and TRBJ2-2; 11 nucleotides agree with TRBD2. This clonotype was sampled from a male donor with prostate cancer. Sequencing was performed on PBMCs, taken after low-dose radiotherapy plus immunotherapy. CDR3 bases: TGCAGTGCTAGAGATAACCGACTAGCGGGACCCACCGGGGAGCTGTTTTTT. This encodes CSARDNRLAGPTGELFF.